One and the same sample provided the 22 T cell receptor beta chains below, sequenced in a study of T cells in Graves' hyperthyroidism and ophthalmopathy. RNA transcripts yielded amplified TCR beta CDR3 regions. The study used the HTBI primer set for a first-round RT-PCR of the TCR CDR3. TCRdb independently ran MiXCR on the multiplex PCR reads; one entry per CDR3 protein. The repertoire consists of about 530,000 distinct CDR3 sequences, with roughly 17% occurring once and the leading ten covering about 16%. The sequenced sample consisted of blood. Every receptor here comes from a woman aged 18-29 years with Graves' ophthalmopathy.

This clonotype occurred many times. The J gene is TRBJ1-2, the V gene TRBV7-8; D is ambiguous. This CDR3 has 13 residues. V was cut by 6 bases and J by 2 bases, with 10 bases left in between. Germline CDR1 reads SGHVS; CDR2 reads FQNEAQ. CDR3 residues: CASRDDGNYGYTF. CDR3 nucleotides: TGTGCCAGCAGGGATGACGGGAACTATGGCTACACCTTC. The full variable domain, rest sourced from reference TRBV7-8 and TRBJ1-2, is GAGVSQSPRYKVAKRGQDVALRCDPISGHVSLFWYQQALGQGPEFLTYFQNEAQLDKSGLPSDRFFAERPEGSVSTLKIQRTQQEDSAVYLCASRDDGNYGYTFGSGTRLTVV.

This clonotype was counted ten times or more. This chain links TRBV6-2 or TRBV6-3 with TRBJ2-7; 11 bases map to TRBD1. The CDR3 length is 16 residues. The germline gives CDR1 MNHEY, CDR2 SVGEGT. V dropped 4 bases and J dropped 5; count of bases not matched to a gene: 10. CDR3 region: CASSSGQGARFDEQYF. CDR3 nucleotides: TGTGCCAGCAGTTCCGGACAGGGGGCGCGATTCGACGAGCAGTACTTC.

This clonotype showed up many times. This CDR3 is CASSLVSGAYNEQFF. The CDR3, as DNA: TGTGCCAGCAGCTTGGTGAGCGGCGCTTACAATGAGCAGTTCTTC. The chain has TRBV5-8 and TRBJ2-1; D possibly corresponds to TRBD2 (5 bases). The CDR3 is 15 residues long. The ends were cut back, 0 bases at V and 4 bases at J, with 11 bases in the middle. The germline gives CDR1 SGHTS, CDR2 YDEGEE. Combining the CDR3 with reference TRBV5-8 and TRBJ2-1 gives the whole variable domain EAGVTQSPTHLIKTRGQQATLRCSPISGHTSVYWYQQALGLGLQFLLWYDEGEERNRGNFPPRFSGRQFPNYSSELNVNALELEDSALYLCASSLVSGAYNEQFFGPGTRLTVL.

The chain couples TRBV27 to TRBJ2-1; D is unresolved. The length of the CDR3 is 15 residues. In germline, CDR1 is MNHEY, CDR2 SMNVEV (reference sequence). With 3 bases removed from V and 0 bases from J, the gap between germline ends came to 9 bases. The CDR3 nucleotides are TGTGCCAGCAGTTTCGCCATGAGCTCCTACAATGAGCAGTTCTTC. Translating it yields CASSFAMSSYNEQFF.

This sequence joins TRBV5-5 and TRBJ2-5; D unresolved. Germline V gives CDR1 SGHKS, CDR2 YYEKEE (reference sequence). The V end lost 0 bases, the J end lost 5 bases, and 5 bases lay between the germline ends. The CDR3 spans 12 residues. CDR3 sequence (DNA): TGTGCCAGCAGCTTGGTGTTTGAGACCCAGTACTTC. This gives the protein CASSLVFETQYF.

The chain joins TRBV10-3 to TRBJ1-1; TRBD1 matches at 8 bases. V dropped 1 base and J dropped 3; count of bases not matched to a gene: 10. CDR1 is ENHRY, CDR2 SYGVKD, per germline. The CDR3 extends over 17 amino acids. The chain's CDR3 is CAISEYRTGSVHTEAFF. CDR3 DNA: TGTGCCATCAGTGAGTATCGGACAGGGTCAGTGCACACTGAAGCTTTCTTT.

This clonotype was detected only once. The chain is built from TRBV20-1 and TRBJ1-1; D uncertain. The germline V gene encodes CDR1 DFQATT and CDR2 SNEGSKA (reference sequence). The CDR3 has 15 residues. V lost 0 bases, J lost 1 base, and 12 bases lay in between. The CDR3: CSARDLGFRNTEAFF. In DNA, the CDR3 is TGCAGTGCTAGAGATCTGGGATTTAGGAACACTGAAGCTTTCTTT.

In its sample, this clonotype was seen many times. The V call is TRBV20-1, the J call TRBJ1-5; the match to TRBD1 covers 8 bases. The length of the CDR3 is 15 residues. Germline-derived CDR1 and CDR2 are DFQATT and SNEGSKA (reference sequence). Losses at the gene ends were 3 bases for V and 3 bases for J; bases not matched to a gene: 7. In DNA, the CDR3 is TGCAGTGCTAGTTCAGGGGGCTGGGACAATCAGCCCCAGCATTTT. This sequence encodes CSASSGGWDNQPQHF.

This clonotype was seen a handful of times. A read error may account for a junction end that differs from germline. V usage is TRBV11-2 and J usage is TRBJ1-1; possibly TRBD1 for D (5 bases). Germline lookup yields CDR1 SGHAT and CDR2 FQNNGV. This CDR3 region has 12 residues. CDR3 DNA: TGTGCCAGCAGCTTACTCGGGACTGAAGCTTCCTTT. Translated, it gives CASSLLGTEASF.

This clonotype has a handful of counts. The V and J genes are TRBV25-1 and TRBJ2-1; D perhaps matches TRBD2 (5 bases). CDR1 and CDR2 (germline): MGHDK, SYGVNS. V lost 1 base and J 9 bases, leaving 19 bases between the germline ends. CDR3 size: 16 residues. The CDR3 nucleotides read TGTGCCAGCAGTGAATTTTGGACTTACCCCAGCATTGAGCAGTTCTTC. This encodes CASSEFWTYPSIEQFF.

About this clonotype itself: A much more abundant neighbour one base away suggests this may be a read error. The rearrangement links TRBV27 to TRBJ2-5; tentatively, D is TRBD1 or TRBD2 (6 bases each). Germline lookup yields CDR1 MNHEY and CDR2 SMNVEV (reference sequence). Trimming stripped 4 bases from V and 2 bases from J, with 14 bases between. The CDR3 is 15 residues long. The CDR3 region has the DNA TGTGCCAGCAGTTCCGTGGGGGCGGGGCAAGAGACCCAGTACTTC. Its protein is CASSSVGAGQETQYF.

This clonotype appeared many times. The chain is built from TRBV20-1 and TRBJ1-5; 9 bases match TRBD1. The J segment lost 0 bases and the V segment lost 6 bases, leaving 9 bases of the junction unmatched. This CDR3 is built from 16 residues. Germline V CDR1 and CDR2: DFQATT, SNEGSKA (reference sequence). Written as DNA, the CDR3 is TGCAGTGCCTTCGGACAGGGGAGTCTTAGCAATCAGCCCCAGCATTTT. Translating gives CSAFGQGSLSNQPQHF.

This clonotype was found many times. The J gene is TRBJ1-1, the V gene TRBV18; 7 nucleotides line up with TRBD1. CDR3 length: 17 residues. V gave up 4 bases and J gave up 5 bases; unmatched junction bases: 16. Germline CDR1 and CDR2: KGHSH and LQKENI. The CDR3, as DNA: TGTGCCAGCTCACGCACAAACAGTGTACAGGGGTTAACTGAAGCTTTCTTT. Its protein is CASSRTNSVQGLTEAFF.

At least ten counts were recorded for this clonotype. The V and J genes are TRBV7-3 and TRBJ2-3; D is uncertain. This CDR3 spans 13 amino acids. Germline CDR1 and CDR2: SGHTA and FQGTGA. V gave up 2 bases and J gave up 3 bases, with 6 bases separating them. The CDR3 region has the DNA TGTGCCAGCAGCTTAGTCGAGACAGATACGCAGTATTTT. Amino acid sequence: CASSLVETDTQYF.

A few counts support this clonotype. The rearrangement uses TRBV12-3 or TRBV12-4 and TRBJ1-6, with D tentatively TRBD1 (5 bases). V was clipped by 6 bases and J by 8 bases, with 14 bases between them. The CDR3 has 14 amino acids. The CDR3 loop reads CASRGQGTHSPLHF. The DNA of the CDR3 is TGTGCCAGCAGGGGCCAGGGCACCCATTCACCCCTCCACTTT.

This clonotype has only a few counts. The chain links TRBV4-1 to TRBJ1-2; no firm D call. Trimming left V 2 bases short and J 11 bases short, with 15 bases between. The V gene's germline CDR1 is MGHRA and CDR2 YSYEKL. The CDR3 totals 13 residues. The CDR3 is CASSQSTPDGYTF. CDR3 nucleotides: TGCGCCAGCAGCCAATCGACACCCGACGGGTACACCTTC.

This clonotype was recorded a few times. This chain joins TRBV4-3 and TRBJ2-4, with D perhaps TRBD2 (5 bases). This CDR3 has 16 amino acids. Trimming left V 0 bases short and J 2 bases short, with 11 bases between. Germline CDR1 is LGHNA and CDR2 is YSLEER. In DNA, the CDR3 is TGCGCCAGCAGCCAAGATCTAGCATCCTCCAAAAACATTCAGTACTTC. The encoded protein is CASSQDLASSKNIQYF.

The chain joins TRBV3-1 to TRBJ2-3; weak D call: TRBD2 (6 bases). Germline values: CDR1 LGHDT, CDR2 YNNKEL (reference sequence). This CDR3 region has 15 residues. V dropped 2 bases and J dropped 0 bases, with 9 bases sitting between them. The CDR3 loop reads CASSQPLASTDTQYF. The CDR3 DNA sequence: TGTGCCAGCAGCCAACCACTAGCTAGCACAGATACGCAGTATTTT.

This clonotype was observed many times. V is TRBV28 and J is TRBJ1-5; D gene unclear. The CDR3 sequence is 11 residues long. With 0 bases removed from V and 8 bases from J, the gap between germline ends came to 2 bases. Germline CDR1 reads MDHEN; CDR2 reads SYDVKM. The CDR3 DNA sequence: TGTGCCAGCAGTTTATGGAAGCCCCAGCATTTT. Amino acids: CASSLWKPQHF.

This clonotype has at least ten counts. CDR3 coding DNA: TGTGCCAGCTCACCAACTAGCGGGATCGAGACCCAGTACTTC. Its translation: CASSPTSGIETQYF. The chain links TRBV18 to TRBJ2-5; TRBD2 matches 10 bases. This CDR3 region has 14 residues. The J segment lost 5 bases and the V segment lost 2 bases, leaving 2 bases of the junction unmatched. Per the germline V gene, CDR1 is KGHSH and CDR2 is LQKENI.

This clonotype was found many times. V and J are TRBV2 and TRBJ2-5; 9 bases are a match to TRBD1. Germline V lookup: CDR1 SNHLY, CDR2 FYNNEI. J gave up 5 bases and V 4 bases, and 8 bases lay outside the gene matches. The CDR3 runs 15 residues. The CDR3, as DNA: TGTGCCAGCAGTGCCCAGACAGGGGGGTTGGAGACCCAGTACTTC. As protein: CASSAQTGGLETQYF.

CDR3 in amino acids: CSAGGGLAVLNTGELFF. The CDR3, as DNA: TGCAGTGCAGGAGGGGGACTAGCGGTTCTGAACACCGGGGAGCTGTTTTTT. The V call is TRBV20-1, the J call TRBJ2-2, with 11 bases lining up with TRBD2. The CDR3 totals 17 residues. The V and J ends lost 6 bases and 1 base, in that order; junction bases with no gene match: 10. In germline, CDR1 is DFQATT, CDR2 SNEGSKA (reference sequence).